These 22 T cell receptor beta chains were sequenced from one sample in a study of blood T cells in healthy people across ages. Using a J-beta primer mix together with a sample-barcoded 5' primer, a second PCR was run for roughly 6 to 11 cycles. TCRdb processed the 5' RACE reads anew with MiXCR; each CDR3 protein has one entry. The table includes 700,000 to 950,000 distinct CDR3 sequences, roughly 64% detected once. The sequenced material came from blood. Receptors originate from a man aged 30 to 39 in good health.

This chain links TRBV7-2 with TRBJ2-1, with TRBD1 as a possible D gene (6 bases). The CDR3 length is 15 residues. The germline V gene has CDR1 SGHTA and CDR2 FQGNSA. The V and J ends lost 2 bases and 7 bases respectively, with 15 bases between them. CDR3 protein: CASSLYGTRGNEQFF. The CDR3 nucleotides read TGTGCCAGCAGCTTATATGGGACAAGGGGGAATGAGCAGTTCTTC.

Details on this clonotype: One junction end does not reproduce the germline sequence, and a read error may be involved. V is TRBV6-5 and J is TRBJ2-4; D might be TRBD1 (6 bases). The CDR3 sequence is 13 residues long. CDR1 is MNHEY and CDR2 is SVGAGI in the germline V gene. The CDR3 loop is CASSDSSYTGLYF. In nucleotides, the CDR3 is TGTGCCAGCAGTGACTCTTCCTACACAGGGCTGTACTTC.

The CDR3 is CASSFAPPGEQYF. DNA for the CDR3: TGTGCCAGCAGCTTCGCCCCCCCTGGAGAGCAGTACTTC. The V gene is TRBV7-2, the J gene TRBJ2-7; no clear D. CDR1 SGHTA and CDR2 FQGNSA come from the germline V gene. The CDR3 totals 13 residues. V lost 3 bases and J lost 7, with 13 bases in between.

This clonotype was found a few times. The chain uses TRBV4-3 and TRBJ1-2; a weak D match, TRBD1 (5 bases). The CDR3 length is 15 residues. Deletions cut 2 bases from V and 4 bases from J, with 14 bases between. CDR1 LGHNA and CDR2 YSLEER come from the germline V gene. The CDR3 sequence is CASSQYTGEAYGYTF. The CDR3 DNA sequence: TGCGCCAGCAGCCAATATACAGGCGAGGCCTATGGCTACACCTTC.

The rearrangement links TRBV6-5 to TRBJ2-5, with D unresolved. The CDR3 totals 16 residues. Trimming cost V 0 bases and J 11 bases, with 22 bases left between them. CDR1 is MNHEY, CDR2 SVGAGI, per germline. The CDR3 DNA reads TGTGCCAGCAGTTACTCGATTGGCCTACCCCCTAATGAGCAGTACTTC. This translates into CASSYSIGLPPNEQYF.

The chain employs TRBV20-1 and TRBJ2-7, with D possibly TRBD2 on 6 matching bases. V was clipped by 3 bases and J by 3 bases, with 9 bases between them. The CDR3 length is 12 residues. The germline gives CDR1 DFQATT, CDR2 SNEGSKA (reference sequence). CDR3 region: CSASFGSYEQYF. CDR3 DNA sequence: TGCAGTGCTAGCTTCGGGAGCTACGAGCAGTACTTC.

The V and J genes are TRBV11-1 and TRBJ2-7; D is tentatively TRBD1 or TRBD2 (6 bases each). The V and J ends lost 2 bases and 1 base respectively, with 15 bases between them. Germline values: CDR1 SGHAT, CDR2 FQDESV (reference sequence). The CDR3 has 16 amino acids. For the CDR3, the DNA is TGTGCCAGCAGCTTATTAGGCGGGACAAGGTCCTACGAGCAGTACTTC. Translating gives CASSLLGGTRSYEQYF.

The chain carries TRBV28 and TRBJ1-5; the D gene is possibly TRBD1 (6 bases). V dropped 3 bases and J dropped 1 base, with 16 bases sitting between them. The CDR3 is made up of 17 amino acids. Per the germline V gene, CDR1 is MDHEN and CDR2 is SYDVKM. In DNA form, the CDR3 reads TGTGCCAGCAGTTTCGGAGGGGCGGGGGGCAGCAATCAGCCCCAGCATTTT. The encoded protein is CASSFGGAGGSNQPQHF.

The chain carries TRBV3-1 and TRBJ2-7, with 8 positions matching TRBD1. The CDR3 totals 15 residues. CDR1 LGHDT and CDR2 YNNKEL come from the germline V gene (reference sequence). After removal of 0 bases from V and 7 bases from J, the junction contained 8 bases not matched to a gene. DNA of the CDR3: TGTGCCAGCAGCCAAGAGGCAGGGGGCACGGGTGAGCAGTACTTC. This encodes CASSQEAGGTGEQYF.

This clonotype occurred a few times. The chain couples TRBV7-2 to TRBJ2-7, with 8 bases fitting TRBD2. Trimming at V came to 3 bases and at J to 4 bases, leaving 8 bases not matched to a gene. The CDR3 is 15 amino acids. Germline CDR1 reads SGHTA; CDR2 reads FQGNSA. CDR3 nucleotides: TGTGCCAGCAGCTTTATCGGGAGGGGGGTTTACGAGCAGTACTTC. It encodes CASSFIGRGVYEQYF.

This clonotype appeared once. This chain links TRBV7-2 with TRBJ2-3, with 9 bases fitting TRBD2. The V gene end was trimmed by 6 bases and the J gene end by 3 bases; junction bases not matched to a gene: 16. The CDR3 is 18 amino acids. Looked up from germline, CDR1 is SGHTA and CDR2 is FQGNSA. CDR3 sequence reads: CASRTRGGLAGSTDTQYF. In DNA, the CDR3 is TGTGCCAGCAGGACAAGAGGTGGGCTAGCGGGGTCGACAGATACGCAGTATTTT.

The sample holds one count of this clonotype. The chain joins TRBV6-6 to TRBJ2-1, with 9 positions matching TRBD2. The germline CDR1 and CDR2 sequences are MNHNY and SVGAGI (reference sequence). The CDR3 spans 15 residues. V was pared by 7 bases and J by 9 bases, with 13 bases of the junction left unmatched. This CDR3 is CASTHRTSDLSEQFF. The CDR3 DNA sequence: TGTGCCAGCACCCACCGGACTAGCGACCTCAGTGAGCAGTTCTTC.

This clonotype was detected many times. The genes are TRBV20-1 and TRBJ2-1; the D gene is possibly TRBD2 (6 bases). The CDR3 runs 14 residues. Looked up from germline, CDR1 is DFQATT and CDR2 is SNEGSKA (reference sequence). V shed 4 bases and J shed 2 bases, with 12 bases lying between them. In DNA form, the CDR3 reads TGCAGTGCTAAAGTAGGAGGGGCCTACAATGAGCAGTTCTTC. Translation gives CSAKVGGAYNEQFF.

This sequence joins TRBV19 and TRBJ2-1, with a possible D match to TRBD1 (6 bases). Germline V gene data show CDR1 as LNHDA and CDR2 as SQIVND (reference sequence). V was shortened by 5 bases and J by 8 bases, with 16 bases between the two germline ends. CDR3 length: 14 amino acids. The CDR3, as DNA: TGTGCCAGTAGTTTACTACGACAGGCCCATGAGCAGTTCTTC. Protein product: CASSLLRQAHEQFF.

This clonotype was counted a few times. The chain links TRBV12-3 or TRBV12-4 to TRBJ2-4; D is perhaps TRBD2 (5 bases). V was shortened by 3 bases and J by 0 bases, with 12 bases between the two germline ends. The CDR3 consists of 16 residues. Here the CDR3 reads CASSLYEGVAKNIQYF. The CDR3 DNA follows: TGTGCCAGCAGTTTGTATGAGGGAGTAGCCAAAAACATTCAGTACTTC.

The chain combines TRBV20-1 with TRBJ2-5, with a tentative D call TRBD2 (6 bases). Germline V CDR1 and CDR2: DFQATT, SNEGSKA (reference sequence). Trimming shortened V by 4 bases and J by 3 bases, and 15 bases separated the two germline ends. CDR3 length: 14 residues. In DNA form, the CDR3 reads TGCAGTGCTACACTAGCATTGGGCGAAGAGACCCAGTACTTC. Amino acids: CSATLALGEETQYF.

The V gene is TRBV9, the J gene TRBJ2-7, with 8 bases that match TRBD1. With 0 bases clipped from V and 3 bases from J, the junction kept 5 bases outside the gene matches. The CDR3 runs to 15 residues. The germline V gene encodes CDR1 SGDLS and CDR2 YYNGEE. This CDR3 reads CASSVGAGTGYEQYF. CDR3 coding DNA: TGTGCCAGCAGCGTAGGGGCGGGGACAGGCTACGAGCAGTACTTC.

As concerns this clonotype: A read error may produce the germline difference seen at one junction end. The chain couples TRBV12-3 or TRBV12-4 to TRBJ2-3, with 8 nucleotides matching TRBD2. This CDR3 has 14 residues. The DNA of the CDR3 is TGTGCCAGCAGTTGCGGGGGGAGAGGAGATACGCAATATTTT. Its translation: CASSCGGRGDTQYF.

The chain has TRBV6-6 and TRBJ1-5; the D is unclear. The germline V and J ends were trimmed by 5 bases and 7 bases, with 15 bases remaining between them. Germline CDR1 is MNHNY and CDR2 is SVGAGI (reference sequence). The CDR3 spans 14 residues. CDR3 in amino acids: CASSRGLLVQPQHF. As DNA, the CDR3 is TGTGCCAGCAGTCGAGGACTGCTAGTCCAGCCCCAGCATTTT.

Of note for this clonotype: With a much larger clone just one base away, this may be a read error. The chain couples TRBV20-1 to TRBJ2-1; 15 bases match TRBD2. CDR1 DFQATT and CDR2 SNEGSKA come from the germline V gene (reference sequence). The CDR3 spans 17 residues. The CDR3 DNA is TGCAGGGCTGAGGGACTAGCGGGAGGCGCGCCCGGGAATGAGCAGTTCTTC. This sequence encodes CRAEGLAGGAPGNEQFF.

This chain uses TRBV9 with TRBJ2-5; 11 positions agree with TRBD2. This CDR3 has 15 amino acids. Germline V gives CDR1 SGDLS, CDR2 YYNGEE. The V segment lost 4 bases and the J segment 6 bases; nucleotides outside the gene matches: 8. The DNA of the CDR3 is TGTGCCAGCAGCCGGACTAGCGGGTTCAGACAGACCCAGTACTTC. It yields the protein CASSRTSGFRQTQYF.

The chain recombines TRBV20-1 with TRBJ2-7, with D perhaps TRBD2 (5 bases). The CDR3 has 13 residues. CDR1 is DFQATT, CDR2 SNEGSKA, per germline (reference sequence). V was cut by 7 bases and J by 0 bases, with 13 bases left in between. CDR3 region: CSGGWAGSYEQYF. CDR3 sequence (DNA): TGCAGTGGTGGTTGGGCGGGCTCCTACGAGCAGTACTTC.